A selection of T cell receptor beta chains follows, all from one sample in a study of blood T cells in healthy people across ages. TCRdb ran MiXCR on the 5' RACE reads and lists one entry per CDR3 protein. The sample carries more than 700,000 distinct CDR3 sequences, about half recorded once. Sequences were obtained from blood. The receptors shown here come from a man older than 75 in good health. Both conserved end residues are part of each CDR3. The D gene is left open where the match is weak. Only some rows state a clone size, as once, few, many or a class for expanded clones.

>TRBJ2-3|TRBV5-5|TRBD2|NA
CASSLDLAADTQYF
TGTGCCAGCAGCTTGGATCTAGCGGCAGATACGCAGTATTTT
>TRBJ1-4|TRBV4-1|NA|few
CASSQSDRSNEKLFF
TGCGCCAGCAGCCAATCCGACAGGAGTAATGAAAAACTGTTTTTT
>TRBJ2-7|TRBV10-2|NA|NA
CASSEAIGLHEQYF
TGCGCCAGCAGTGAGGCGATAGGGTTGCACGAGCAGTACTTC
>TRBJ2-7|TRBV30|NA|NA
CAWSVREPTYEQYF
TGTGCCTGGAGTGTACGTGAGCCGACCTACGAGCAGTACTTC
>TRBJ2-1|TRBV6-1|NA|NA
CASSEMDEQFF
TGTGCCAGCAGTGAAATGGATGAGCAGTTCTTC
>TRBJ2-3|TRBV12-3/TRBV12-4|NA|many
CASSLGNRDTDTQYF
TGTGCCAGCAGTTTAGGTAACAGGGACACAGATACGCAGTATTTT
>TRBJ2-7|TRBV6-5|NA|NA
CAGSISSSYEQYF
TGTGCCGGCAGCATCTCGAGCTCCTACGAGCAGTACTTC
>TRBJ2-3|TRBV7-2|TRBD2|few
CASSLGFAGGTDTQYF
TGTGCCAGCAGCTTAGGGTTTGCGGGGGGGACAGATACGCAGTATTTT
>TRBJ1-5|TRBV20-1|TRBD1|NA
CSAGGTGGKGPQHF
TGCAGTGCTGGCGGGACAGGGGGTAAAGGTCCCCAGCATTTT
>TRBJ2-2|TRBV7-6|NA|NA
CASSLVGDTSTGELFF
TGTGCCAGCAGCTTAGTAGGTGACACCAGCACCGGGGAGCTGTTTTTT
>TRBJ2-1|TRBV24-1|NA|NA
CATRGSGVSYNEQFF
TGTGCCACCAGAGGCTCAGGGGTCTCCTACAATGAGCAGTTCTTC
>TRBJ2-1|TRBV9|TRBD2|NA
CASSVAGDGLAGVSSYNEQFF
TGTGCCAGCAGCGTAGCCGGTGACGGACTAGCGGGAGTAAGCTCCTACAATGAGCAGTTCTTC
>TRBJ2-2|TRBV4-2|TRBD2|NA
CASSRDGLAVNTGELFF
TGTGCCAGCAGCCGTGATGGTCTAGCGGTAAACACCGGGGAGCTGTTTTTT
>TRBJ2-1|TRBV10-3|NA|NA
CAISESPGYNEQFF
TGTGCCATCAGTGAGTCCCCAGGGTACAATGAGCAGTTCTTC
>TRBJ2-1|TRBV12-3/TRBV12-4|NA|few
CASSLGTLTYNEQFF
TGTGCCAGCAGTTTAGGGACTCTCACGTACAATGAGCAGTTCTTC
>TRBJ2-7|TRBV3-1|TRBD2|NA
CASSLYSGTYNEQYF
TGTGCCAGCAGCCTCTATAGCGGGACCTACAATGAGCAGTACTTC
>TRBJ1-6|TRBV7-2|TRBD1|once
CASRATGDSPLHF
TGTGCCAGCAGGGCGACAGGGGACTCACCCCTCCACTTT
>TRBJ1-2|TRBV20-1|NA|once
CSARDYMGGYTF
TGCAGTGCTAGAGATTACATGGGTGGCTACACCTTC
>TRBJ1-1|TRBV6-6|TRBD1|once
CASSPAGTGGITEAFF
TGTGCCAGCAGTCCCGCCGGGACAGGGGGGATCACTGAAGCTTTCTTT
>TRBJ2-2|TRBV12-3/TRBV12-4|TRBD1|NA
CASTEDRSTGELFF
TGTGCCAGCACCGAGGACAGGTCCACCGGGGAGCTGTTTTTT
>TRBJ2-5|TRBV29-1|NA|many
CSVISGEETQYF
TGCAGCGTCATTAGCGGCGAAGAGACCCAGTACTTC
>TRBJ1-2|TRBV4-2|NA|few
CASSREGQQIYGYTF
TGTGCCAGCAGCCGAGAAGGACAGCAGATTTATGGCTACACCTTC
>TRBJ2-4|TRBV2|TRBD1|NA
CASSETWTGSDIQYF
TGTGCCAGCAGTGAAACATGGACAGGGAGCGACATTCAGTACTTC
>TRBJ2-7|TRBV29-1|NA|NA
CSVSGTYYEQYF
TGCAGCGTTTCTGGCACTTACTACGAGCAGTACTTC
>TRBJ1-2|TRBV29-1|NA|NA
CSVDGGNFNYGYTF
TGCAGCGTTGATGGGGGGAATTTCAACTATGGCTACACCTTC
>TRBJ2-5|TRBV28|TRBD1|few
CASSPQGQGMARRSEETQYF
TGTGCCAGCAGTCCCCAGGGACAGGGAATGGCGAGGCGCTCCGAGGAGACCCAGTACTTC
>TRBJ1-5|TRBV7-2|NA|few
CASSWDGNQPQHF
TGTGCCAGCAGCTGGGACGGTAATCAGCCCCAGCATTTT
>TRBJ2-7|TRBV20-1|TRBD2|NA
CSATIAGEYAEQYF
TGCAGTGCCACAATAGCGGGAGAGTACGCGGAGCAGTACTTC
>TRBJ2-1|TRBV29-1|TRBD2|NA
CSAESLAGGPGEQFF
TGCAGCGCTGAAAGTTTAGCGGGGGGGCCTGGAGAGCAGTTCTTC
>TRBJ2-1|TRBV9|TRBD2|few
CASSPRETSYNEQFF
TGTGCCAGCAGCCCGCGGGAGACCTCCTACAATGAGCAGTTCTTC
>TRBJ2-1|TRBV29-1|TRBD2|NA
CSVRSGSFEQFF
TGCAGCGTTCGTAGCGGGAGCTTTGAGCAGTTCTTC
>TRBJ1-6|TRBV20-1|NA|NA
CSASVRINSPLHF
TGCAGTGCTAGTGTACGGATAAATTCACCCCTCCACTTT
>TRBJ1-1|TRBV7-2|NA|NA
CASSSRTVNTEAFF
TGTGCCAGCAGCTCACGGACGGTGAACACTGAAGCTTTCTTT
>TRBJ2-1|TRBV29-1|TRBD2|few
CSAETGGNEQFF
TGCAGCGCGGAGACGGGGGGTAATGAGCAGTTCTTC
>TRBJ2-1|TRBV27|TRBD2|NA
CASCQRASGGYNEQFF
TGTGCCAGCTGTCAGAGGGCTAGCGGAGGCTACAATGAGCAGTTCTTC
>TRBJ2-7|TRBV15|TRBD1|NA
CATSRDATGAGEQYF
TGTGCCACCAGCAGAGACGCGACAGGGGCAGGCGAGCAGTACTTC
>TRBJ2-7|TRBV29-1|TRBD1|NA
CSVAPRTGINEQYF
TGCAGCGTTGCTCCAAGGACAGGGATCAACGAGCAGTACTTC
>TRBJ1-6|TRBV28|TRBD1|few
CASSASGTGVSPLHF
TGTGCCAGCAGCGCTTCGGGGACAGGGGTTTCACCCCTCCACTTT
>TRBJ2-6|TRBV7-2|NA|NA
CASSLFRSDVLTF
TGTGCCAGCAGCTTATTTCGTAGTGACGTCCTGACTTTC
>TRBJ2-1|TRBV7-2|TRBD1|once
CAGSLDRGSLYNEQFF
TGTGCCGGCAGCTTAGACAGGGGGAGCCTATACAATGAGCAGTTCTTC
>TRBJ2-5|TRBV29-1|NA|many
CSVEGPRTVQETQYF
TGCAGCGTTGAAGGCCCTCGGACAGTCCAAGAGACCCAGTACTTC
>TRBJ2-2|TRBV28|NA|NA
CASSFVRHTGELFF
TGTGCCAGCAGTTTCGTCCGGCACACCGGGGAGCTGTTTTTT
>TRBJ1-6|TRBV6-6|NA|NA
CASSYEGITSPLHF
TGTGCCAGCAGTTACGAGGGCATCACTTCACCCCTCCACTTT
>TRBJ1-6|TRBV7-6|NA|NA
CASSPRLDNSPLHF
TGTGCCAGCAGCCCCAGGCTCGACAATTCACCCCTCCACTTT